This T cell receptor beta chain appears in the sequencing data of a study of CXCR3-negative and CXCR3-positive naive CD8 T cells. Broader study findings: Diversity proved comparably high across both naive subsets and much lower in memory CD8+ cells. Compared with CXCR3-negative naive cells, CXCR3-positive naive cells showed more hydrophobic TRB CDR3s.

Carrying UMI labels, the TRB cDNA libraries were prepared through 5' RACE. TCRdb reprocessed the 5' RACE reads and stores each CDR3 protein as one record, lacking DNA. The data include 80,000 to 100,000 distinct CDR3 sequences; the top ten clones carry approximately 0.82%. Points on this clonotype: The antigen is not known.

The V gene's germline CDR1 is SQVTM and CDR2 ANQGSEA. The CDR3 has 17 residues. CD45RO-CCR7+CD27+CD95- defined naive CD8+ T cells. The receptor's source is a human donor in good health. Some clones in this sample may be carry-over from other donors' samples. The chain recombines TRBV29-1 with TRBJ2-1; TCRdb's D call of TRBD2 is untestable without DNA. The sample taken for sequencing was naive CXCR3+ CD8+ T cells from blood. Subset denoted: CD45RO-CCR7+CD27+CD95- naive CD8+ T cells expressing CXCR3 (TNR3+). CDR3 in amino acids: CSVGGTSGGGSYNEQFF.